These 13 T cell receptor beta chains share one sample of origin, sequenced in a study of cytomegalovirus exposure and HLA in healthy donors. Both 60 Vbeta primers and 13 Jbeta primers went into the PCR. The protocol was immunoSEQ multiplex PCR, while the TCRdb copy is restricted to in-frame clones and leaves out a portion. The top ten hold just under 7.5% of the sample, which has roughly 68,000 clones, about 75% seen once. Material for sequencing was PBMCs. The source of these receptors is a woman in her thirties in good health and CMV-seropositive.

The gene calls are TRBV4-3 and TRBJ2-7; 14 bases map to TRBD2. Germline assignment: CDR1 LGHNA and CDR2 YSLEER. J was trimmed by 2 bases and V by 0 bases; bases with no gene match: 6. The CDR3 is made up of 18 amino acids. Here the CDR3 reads CASSQEAGLAGVAYEQYF. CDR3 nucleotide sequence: TGCGCCAGCAGCCAAGAGGCGGGACTAGCGGGAGTTGCCTACGAGCAGTACTTC.

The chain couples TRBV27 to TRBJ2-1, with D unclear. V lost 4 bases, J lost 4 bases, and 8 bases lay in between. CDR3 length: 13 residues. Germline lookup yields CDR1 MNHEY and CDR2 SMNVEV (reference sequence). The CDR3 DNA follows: TGTGCCAGCAGTTCGTTCCTGTACAATGAGCAGTTCTTC. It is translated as CASSSFLYNEQFF.

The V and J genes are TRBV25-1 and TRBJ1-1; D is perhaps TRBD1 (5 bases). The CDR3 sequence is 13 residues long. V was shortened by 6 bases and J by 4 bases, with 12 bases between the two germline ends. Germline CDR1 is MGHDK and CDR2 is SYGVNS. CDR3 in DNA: TGTGCCAGCAGGAGCCGGGGGGGCACTGAAGCTTTCTTT. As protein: CASRSRGGTEAFF. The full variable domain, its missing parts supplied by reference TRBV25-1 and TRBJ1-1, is EADIYQTPRYLVIGTGKKITLECSQTMGHDKMYWYQQDPGMELHLIHYSYGVNSTEKGDLSSESTVSRIRTEHFPLTLESARPSHTSQYLCASRSRGGTEAFFGQGTRLTVV.

CDR3 residues: CASSGTRTYEQYF. The CDR3 coding sequence is TGTGCCAGCAGCGGAACTAGAACCTACGAGCAGTACTTC. This sequence joins TRBV11-2 and TRBJ2-7, with D maybe TRBD2 (5 bases). V was clipped by 5 bases and J by 2 bases, with 10 bases between them. Germline V gene sequence: CDR1 SGHAT, CDR2 FQNNGV. This CDR3 contains 13 residues.

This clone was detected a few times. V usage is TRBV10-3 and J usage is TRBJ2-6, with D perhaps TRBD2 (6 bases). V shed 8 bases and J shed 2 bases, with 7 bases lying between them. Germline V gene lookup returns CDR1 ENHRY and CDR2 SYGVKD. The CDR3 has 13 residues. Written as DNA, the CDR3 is TGTGCCATCGGAGGGACTGGGGCCAACGTCCTGACTTTC. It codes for CAIGGTGANVLTF.

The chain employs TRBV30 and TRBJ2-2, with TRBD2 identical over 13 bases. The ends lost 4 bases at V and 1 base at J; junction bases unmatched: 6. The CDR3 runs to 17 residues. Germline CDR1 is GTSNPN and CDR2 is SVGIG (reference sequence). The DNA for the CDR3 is TGTGCCTGGATCGGGACTAGCGGGATAAGGAACACCGGGGAGCTGTTTTTT. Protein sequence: CAWIGTSGIRNTGELFF.

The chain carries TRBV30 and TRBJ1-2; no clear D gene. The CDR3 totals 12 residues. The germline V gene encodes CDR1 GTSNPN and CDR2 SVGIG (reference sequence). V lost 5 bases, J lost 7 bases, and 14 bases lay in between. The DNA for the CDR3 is TGTGCCTGGTATGGTGGAGACCCTGGCTACACCTTC. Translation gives CAWYGGDPGYTF.

CDR3 region: CASSFRDSITNNSPLHF. The DNA of the CDR3 is TGTGCCAGCAGTTTCAGGGACTCCATAACTAATAATTCACCCCTCCACTTT. The genes are TRBV27 and TRBJ1-6, with D tentatively TRBD1 (5 bases). V lost 3 bases and J 5 bases, leaving 17 bases between the germline ends. The CDR3 has 17 residues. CDR1 is MNHEY, CDR2 SMNVEV, per germline (reference sequence).

The CDR3 DNA follows: TGTGCCTGGAGTCAGGACAGTAATGAAAAACTGTTTTTT. It codes for CAWSQDSNEKLFF. The chain recombines TRBV30 with TRBJ1-4, with a tentative D call TRBD1 (6 bases). V was shortened by 2 bases and J by 4 bases, with 8 bases between the two germline ends. The germline V gene encodes CDR1 GTSNPN and CDR2 SVGIG (reference sequence). The CDR3 length is 13 residues.

The CDR3 spells CASSPHPTGLDTEAFF. As DNA, the CDR3 is TGTGCCAGCAGTCCGCACCCGACAGGGTTGGACACTGAAGCTTTCTTT. The V gene is TRBV28, the J gene TRBJ1-1; 7 bases line up with TRBD1. The CDR3 is 16 amino acids. Germline CDR1 reads MDHEN; CDR2 reads SYDVKM. The V and J ends lost 5 bases and 3 bases, in that order; junction bases with no gene match: 12.

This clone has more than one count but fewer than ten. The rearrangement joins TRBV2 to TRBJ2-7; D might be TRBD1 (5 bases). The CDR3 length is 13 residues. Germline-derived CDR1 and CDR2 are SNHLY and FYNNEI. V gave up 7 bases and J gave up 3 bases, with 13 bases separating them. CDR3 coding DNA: TGTGCCAGCAAGGGCAGGGCTTTCTACGAGCAGTACTTC. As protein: CASKGRAFYEQYF.

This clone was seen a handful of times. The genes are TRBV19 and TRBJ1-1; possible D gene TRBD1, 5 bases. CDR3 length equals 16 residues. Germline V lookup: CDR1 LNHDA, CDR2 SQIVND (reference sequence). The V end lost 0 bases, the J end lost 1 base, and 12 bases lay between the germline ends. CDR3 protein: CASSIDNRGGNTEAFF. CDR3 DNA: TGTGCCAGTAGTATAGATAATCGGGGGGGGAACACTGAAGCTTTCTTT.

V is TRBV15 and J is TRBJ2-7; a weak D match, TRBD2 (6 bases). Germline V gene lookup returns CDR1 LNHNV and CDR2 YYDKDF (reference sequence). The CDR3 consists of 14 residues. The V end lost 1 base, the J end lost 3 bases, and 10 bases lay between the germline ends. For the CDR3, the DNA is TGTGCCACCAGCAGAGCCGGGAGTCTCTACGAGCAGTACTTC. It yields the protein CATSRAGSLYEQYF.